This is a list of T cell receptor beta chains from one sample in a study of blood T cells in healthy people across ages. Each CDR3 protein is one row after TCRdb ran MiXCR on the 5' RACE reads. The sample consists of around 1,800,000 distinct CDR3 sequences, about 39% of them appearing once. The source material was blood. These TCRs come from a human donor in good health. Both conserved end residues are part of each CDR3. Fields, in order: D gene, V gene, clone size, J gene, CDR3 DNA, CDR3 protein. The D gene is left open where the match is weak. Clone size is not always given. Where it is, it says once, few, many or a class for expanded clones.

>-|TRBV7-2|-|TRBJ2-1
TGTGCCAGCAGCTTAGCCACAGTACCCTACAATGAGCAGTTCTTC
CASSLATVPYNEQFF
>-|TRBV5-1|few|TRBJ1-2
TGCGCCAGCAGCTTTGCAGACACCAACTATGGCTACACCTTC
CASSFADTNYGYTF
>-|TRBV29-1|-|TRBJ2-5
TGCAGCGTTGATGCTTGGAGAAAAGATTACAATGAGCAGTACTTC
CSVDAWRKDYNEQYF
>-|TRBV6-2/TRBV6-3|many|TRBJ2-7
TGTGCCAGCAGCTACACAGGGGAGGGGTCCTACGAGCAGTACTTC
CASSYTGEGSYEQYF
>TRBD2|TRBV5-1|once|TRBJ2-1
TGCGCCAGCAGCTTGGTAGGTAGCGGGACCCCGAGCTCCTACAATGAGCAGTTCTTC
CASSLVGSGTPSSYNEQFF
>TRBD1|TRBV9|few|TRBJ1-2
TGTGCCAGCAGCGCTAGACAGGGAACCCCTTCTGGCTACACCTTC
CASSARQGTPSGYTF
>-|TRBV12-3/TRBV12-4|-|TRBJ2-1
TGTGCCAGCAGTTATGCAGGGGTGAGGGGAGGCAATGAGCAGTTCTTC
CASSYAGVRGGNEQFF
>TRBD2|TRBV2|-|TRBJ2-3
TGTGCCAGCAAGCCGGGACTAGCTGTAGATACGCAGTATTTT
CASKPGLAVDTQYF
>-|TRBV2|-|TRBJ2-1
TGTGCTGGTAATCTCGGGGCAGGGCGGAATGAGCAGTTCTTC
CAGNLGAGRNEQFF
>-|TRBV9|few|TRBJ2-7
TGTGCCAGCAGCGTATCCCGGGACGGCTACGAGCAGTACTTC
CASSVSRDGYEQYF
>-|TRBV6-4|few|TRBJ2-2
TGTGCCAGCAGTGAGGAGGGGGGCGGAACCGGGGAGCTGTTTTTT
CASSEEGGGTGELFF
>-|TRBV2|-|TRBJ1-1
TGTGCCAGCAGTGAACGGCAGACCCTGAACACTGAAGCTTTCTTT
CASSERQTLNTEAFF
>-|TRBV5-6|-|TRBJ2-7
TGTGCCAGCAGCTTGGGACGACCAGAGACATCCTACGAGCAGTACTTC
CASSLGRPETSYEQYF
>-|TRBV7-3|many|TRBJ2-5
TGTGCCAGCAGTTTAATAGGGGGACAAGAGACCCAGTACTTC
CASSLIGGQETQYF
>TRBD2|TRBV7-2|-|TRBJ2-2
TGTGCCAGCAGCCGGGCCGGACTAGCGGGGGGGACCGGGGAGCTGTTTTTT
CASSRAGLAGGTGELFF
>-|TRBV27|few|TRBJ1-6
TGTGCCAGCAGTCTAAACGGGTACAGCTATAATTCACCCCTCCACTTT
CASSLNGYSYNSPLHF
>-|TRBV13|-|TRBJ2-1
TGTGCCAGCAGCTTAGAGCCAGGGCCGTTCTTC
CASSLEPGPFF
>-|TRBV4-2|few|TRBJ2-7
TGTGCCAGCAGCCCCCAGTCAAGGAGCCCCTACGAGCAGTACTTC
CASSPQSRSPYEQYF
>-|TRBV7-2|-|TRBJ2-1
TGTGCCAGCAGTACTACACTCCACAATGAGCAGTTCTTC
CASSTTLHNEQFF
>TRBD1|TRBV7-2|-|TRBJ1-4
TGTGCCAGCAGCTTAAGAGGGACAGTTAATGAAAAACGGTTTTTT
CASSLRGTVNEKRFF
>TRBD2|TRBV6-1|few|TRBJ2-3
TGTGCCAGCACCATAGACGGGGGGATCGTGGATACGCAGTATTTT
CASTIDGGIVDTQYF
>-|TRBV12-3/TRBV12-4|few|TRBJ2-5
TGTGCCAGCAGTTTATATGCCGAGACCCAGTACTTC
CASSLYAETQYF
>TRBD1|TRBV24-1|-|TRBJ2-5
TGTGCCACCAGTGATGCCAGACAGGGAAGGGAGACCCAGTACTTC
CATSDARQGRETQYF
>-|TRBV6-2/TRBV6-3|-|TRBJ2-3
TGCGCCAGCAGCCCCCCGACCCCGCCGGATACGCAGTATTTT
CASSPPTPPDTQYF
>-|TRBV18|-|TRBJ1-1
TGTGCCAGCTCACCACCATCCACGGGGCCGGGGACTGAAGCTTTCTTT
CASSPPSTGPGTEAFF
>-|TRBV20-1|-|TRBJ1-2
TGCAGTGCTAGAGATCATCCTTATGGCTACACCTTC
CSARDHPYGYTF
>-|TRBV15|-|TRBJ1-1
TGTGCCACCAGCATTTCCGGGACAAGTGAAGCTTTCTTT
CATSISGTSEAFF
>-|TRBV28|few|TRBJ2-5
TGTGCCAGCAGTGCTTGGACTCATCAAGAGACCCAGTACTTC
CASSAWTHQETQYF
>TRBD2|TRBV20-1|-|TRBJ2-1
TGCAGTGCTAGAGACCCAAGCGGGGGGGACAATGAGCAGTTCTTC
CSARDPSGGDNEQFF
>-|TRBV4-1|-|TRBJ1-1
TGCGCCAGCAGCCCCTCGGGGGCTGAAACTGAAGCTTTCTTT
CASSPSGAETEAFF
>TRBD2|TRBV7-2|-|TRBJ2-3
TGTGCCAGCAGCCCTGGCTTCGGGCGGGGGGGCCTAAATACGCAGTATTTT
CASSPGFGRGGLNTQYF
>-|TRBV6-6|-|TRBJ2-7
TGTGCCAGCAGTAGGGACTTTATCTCCTACGAGCAGTACTTC
CASSRDFISYEQYF
>-|TRBV6-5|-|TRBJ1-2
TGTGCCAGCAGTTACTCGATGGGGGCTAACTATGGCTACACCTTC
CASSYSMGANYGYTF
>-|TRBV7-2|many|TRBJ2-6
TGTGCCAGCAGCGGGAGCTCTGGGGCCAACGTCCTGACTTTC
CASSGSSGANVLTF
>TRBD2|TRBV20-1|many|TRBJ2-1
TGCAGTGCTAGAGATCTCTGGGGCGGGGGGCGGTACAATGAGCAGTTCTTC
CSARDLWGGGRYNEQFF
>-|TRBV28|many|TRBJ1-6
TGTGCCAGCAGTTTACCGGGTGGGAATTCACCCCTCCACTTT
CASSLPGGNSPLHF
>TRBD1|TRBV10-3|once|TRBJ2-2
TGTGCCATCAGGGGGGAGGACAGGGCGAACACCGGGGAGCTGTTTTTT
CAIRGEDRANTGELFF
>-|TRBV29-1|few|TRBJ1-2
TGCAGCGTTCGAACCGGGGCCCTTATGAGGCACACCTTC
CSVRTGALMRHTF
>-|TRBV18|-|TRBJ2-3
TGTGCCAGCTCACCATTGCAGGTAGAGGATACGCAGTATTTT
CASSPLQVEDTQYF
>-|TRBV4-1|-|TRBJ2-7
TGCGCCAGCAGCCAAGATGGACTTTACGAGCAGTACTTC
CASSQDGLYEQYF
>TRBD1|TRBV5-1|few|TRBJ1-4
TGCGCCAGCAGCGGACTGACAGGGAAAGATGAAAAACTGTTTTTT
CASSGLTGKDEKLFF
>-|TRBV29-1|few|TRBJ2-2
TGCAGCGGGAAGAACACCGGGGAGCTGTTTTTT
CSGKNTGELFF
>-|TRBV12-3/TRBV12-4|many|TRBJ2-5
TGTGCCAGCAGTTTGGCTCAAGGGGAAGGGGATAGAGAGACCCAGTACTTC
CASSLAQGEGDRETQYF
>-|TRBV29-1|-|TRBJ1-1
TGCAGCGTTGAAGATTCAGTGGAAGCTTTCTTT
CSVEDSVEAFF
>-|TRBV4-2|many|TRBJ2-7
TGTGCCAGCAGCCAAGGGGGGCTAGCTCCCGAGCAGTACTTC
CASSQGGLAPEQYF
>-|TRBV21-1|-|TRBJ1-2
TGTGCCAGCAGCAAAGGGGTCCCTCTGGACGGAAGCTATGGCTACACCTTC
CASSKGVPLDGSYGYTF